A single sample gave rise to the 7 T cell receptor beta chains below, sequenced in a study of control samples from healthy donors and cancer patients. Only in-frame clones appear in the TCRdb table, and some are missing; sequencing was by immunoSEQ multiplex PCR. The table lists 160,000 or so clones, 96% of them singletons. The sequenced material came from blood. These receptors originate from a woman between 25 and 40 years old in good health.

The rearrangement uses TRBV9 and TRBJ1-5; D gene unclear. V was shortened by 0 bases and J by 7 bases, with 8 bases between the two germline ends. The CDR3 has 13 residues. The germline CDR1 and CDR2 sequences are SGDLS and YYNGEE. The CDR3 is CASSVGGKQPQHF. CDR3 DNA: TGTGCCAGCAGCGTAGGTGGGAAACAGCCCCAGCATTTT.

The genes are TRBV11-3 and TRBJ2-1, with D unresolved. CDR3 length equals 15 residues. V lost 5 bases to trimming and J lost 5 bases, with 16 bases between them. CDR1 SGHNT and CDR2 YENEEA come from the germline V gene. The CDR3 is CASSQTWDPNNEQFF. The CDR3 nucleotides read TGTGCCAGCAGCCAGACGTGGGATCCCAACAATGAGCAGTTCTTC.

J is TRBJ1-1 and V is TRBV18; no definite D call. CDR3 length: 15 amino acids. Trimming removed 1 base from V and 5 bases from J, with 14 bases in between. In germline, CDR1 is KGHSH, CDR2 LQKENI. CDR3 sequence: CASSPLSLRRTEAFF. The DNA for the CDR3 is TGTGCCAGCTCACCACTGTCGTTGAGAAGGACTGAAGCTTTCTTT.

The chain links TRBV7-2 to TRBJ2-1; D remains unclear. Trimming left V 4 bases short and J 13 bases short, with 11 bases between. This CDR3 has 11 residues. CDR1 and CDR2 (germline): SGHTA, FQGNSA. CDR3 sequence reads: CASSSPGPQFF. CDR3 DNA: TGTGCCAGCAGCTCTCCGGGCCCACAGTTCTTC.

This chain links TRBV28 with TRBJ2-1; 10 positions agree with TRBD2. This CDR3 spans 20 amino acids. J was trimmed by 0 bases and V by 2 bases; bases with no gene match: 13. Germline assignment: CDR1 MDHEN and CDR2 SYDVKM. CDR3 nucleotides: TGTGCCAGCAGTTTACGCCTAGCGGGAGTATTAAGTAGCTCCTACAATGAGCAGTTCTTC. This sequence encodes CASSLRLAGVLSSSYNEQFF. Based on the CDR3 plus reference TRBV28 and TRBJ2-1, the full variable domain is DVKVTQSSRYLVKRTGEKVFLECVQDMDHENMFWYRQDPGLGLRLIYFSYDVKMKEKGDIPEGYSVSREKKERFSLILESASTNQTSMYLCASSLRLAGVLSSSYNEQFFGPGTRLTVL.

This chain connects TRBV10-3 to TRBJ1-5; 8 bases fit TRBD1. The V segment lost 3 bases and the J segment 0 bases; nucleotides outside the gene matches: 4. The CDR3 is 16 residues long. Per the germline V gene, CDR1 is ENHRY and CDR2 is SYGVKD. CDR3 DNA sequence: TGTGCCATCAGTGAAGGACAGGGATCTAGCAATCAGCCCCAGCATTTT. This sequence encodes CAISEGQGSSNQPQHF.

V usage is TRBV6-5 and J usage is TRBJ1-1; D gene unclear. The V gene lost 6 bases and the J gene lost 0 bases, with 5 bases spanning the gap. This CDR3 comprises 12 residues. Looked up from germline, CDR1 is MNHEY and CDR2 is SVGAGI. Here the CDR3 DNA reads TGTGCCAGCAGACCAATGAACACTGAAGCTTTCTTT. This sequence encodes CASRPMNTEAFF.